The 15 T cell receptor beta chains below were found in one sample sequenced in a study of blood T cell repertoires in COVID-19. TCRdb's table, derived via immunoSEQ multiplex PCR, lists solely in-frame clones and lacks some. The table has 250,000 to 300,000 clones, around 81% seen once. Sequenced: peripheral blood. The receptors were gathered from a woman in her sixties with active or convalescent COVID-19.

In regard to this clone: One end of the junction varies from germline; a read error may be responsible. This chain links TRBV27 with TRBJ1-3; 8 nucleotides agree with TRBD1. The CDR3 is 8 residues long. Germline CDR1 is MNHEY and CDR2 is SMNVEV (reference sequence). The CDR3 is CARGDRHF. The CDR3 DNA reads as TGTGCCAGGGGGGACAGGCATTTT.

This chain uses TRBV5-6 with TRBJ2-1; 8 nucleotides align to TRBD2. The length of the CDR3 is 19 residues. J lost 1 base, V lost 3 bases, and 15 bases had no gene match. Germline V CDR1 and CDR2: SGHDT, YYEEEE. The CDR3, as DNA: TGTGCCAGCAGCTACCCAGTCCTTTTAGCGGGGAGTTCCTACAATGAGCAGTTCTTC. Translation: CASSYPVLLAGSSYNEQFF.

This clone has just one count. The chain has TRBV6-2 or TRBV6-3 and TRBJ1-6, with 9 bases that match TRBD1. V lost 6 bases to trimming and J lost 0 bases; unmatched junction nucleotides: 9. The CDR3 loop spans 18 amino acids. Germline CDR1 MNHEY, CDR2 SVGEGT. CDR3 region: CASSWPGQGGSYNSPLHF. CDR3 nucleotides: TGTGCCAGCAGCTGGCCGGGACAGGGTGGCTCCTATAATTCACCCCTCCACTTT.

The chain recombines TRBV19 with TRBJ2-1, with a tentative D call TRBD1 (6 bases). The germline V gene has CDR1 LNHDA and CDR2 SQIVND (reference sequence). This CDR3 has 15 amino acids. V dropped 0 bases and J dropped 4 bases, with 10 bases sitting between them. In nucleotides, the CDR3 is TGTGCCAGTAGTATAGAGGGGGCTCCTTACAATGAGCAGTTCTTC. Translating gives CASSIEGAPYNEQFF. Full variable domain (missing parts from reference TRBV19 and TRBJ2-1): DGGITQSPKYLFRKEGQNVTLSCEQNLNHDAMYWYRQDPGQGLRLIYYSQIVNDFQKGDIAEGYSVSREKKESFPLTVTSAQKNPTAFYLCASSIEGAPYNEQFFGPGTRLTVL.

The rearrangement joins TRBV6-2 or TRBV6-3 to TRBJ2-5; possibly TRBD1 for D (5 bases). The germline CDR1 and CDR2 sequences are MNHEY and SVGEGT. V was shortened by 6 bases and J by 0 bases, with 17 bases between the two germline ends. CDR3 length: 16 amino acids. CDR3 sequence: CASSPALGPDQETQYF. The CDR3 DNA reads TGTGCCAGCAGCCCCGCGCTGGGGCCTGACCAAGAGACCCAGTACTTC.

This clone has a single count. V usage is TRBV5-6 and J usage is TRBJ1-2, with TRBD1 matching 8 bases. Germline V lookup: CDR1 SGHDT, CDR2 YYEEEE. Trimming removed 2 bases from V and 5 bases from J; junction bases left unmatched: 8. This CDR3 contains 15 residues. The CDR3 loop reads CASSLSPGQGYGYTF. The CDR3 coding sequence is TGTGCCAGCAGCTTAAGCCCCGGACAGGGATATGGCTACACCTTC.

This rearrangement joins TRBV28 to TRBJ1-1; 7 nucleotides align to TRBD1. The ends lost 3 bases at V and 3 bases at J; junction bases unmatched: 13. The germline gives CDR1 MDHEN, CDR2 SYDVKM. There are 17 residues in the CDR3. This CDR3 is CASSLFWKGTDDTEAFF. CDR3 DNA: TGTGCCAGCAGTTTGTTCTGGAAAGGGACAGATGACACTGAAGCTTTCTTT.

The rearrangement uses TRBV6-5 and TRBJ1-4; D is uncertain. Trimming shortened V by 0 bases and J by 5 bases, and 13 bases separated the two germline ends. The germline V gene encodes CDR1 MNHEY and CDR2 SVGAGI. The CDR3 runs to 16 residues. The CDR3 DNA follows: TGTGCCAGCAGTTACTCGACGAACAGACCCAATGAAAAACTGTTTTTT. It encodes CASSYSTNRPNEKLFF.

This clone was seen a few times. This chain uses TRBV2 with TRBJ2-7, with 8 bases fitting TRBD1. The germline gives CDR1 SNHLY, CDR2 FYNNEI. This CDR3 is built from 13 residues. The ends lost 4 bases at V and 6 bases at J; junction bases unmatched: 5. DNA of the CDR3: TGTGCCAGCAGTGGACAGGGGTTGAGCGAGCAGTACTTC. It codes for CASSGQGLSEQYF.

A few counts support this clone. The chain carries TRBV27 and TRBJ1-4; D possibly corresponds to TRBD1 (6 bases). The germline V and J ends were trimmed by 1 base and 8 bases, with 14 bases remaining between them. This CDR3 contains 15 residues. Germline V gene lookup returns CDR1 MNHEY and CDR2 SMNVEV (reference sequence). The DNA for the CDR3 is TGTGCCAGCAGTTTATGGGAGGGGGGTGGCGAAAAACTGTTTTTT. Its protein is CASSLWEGGGEKLFF. Combining the CDR3 with reference TRBV27 and TRBJ1-4 gives the whole variable domain EAQVTQNPRYLITVTGKKLTVTCSQNMNHEYMSWYRQDPGLGLRQIYYSMNVEVTDKGDVPEGYKVSRKEKRNFPLILESPSPNQTSLYFCASSLWEGGGEKLFFGSGTQLSVL.

The rearrangement links TRBV10-1 to TRBJ2-1, with 7 bases fitting TRBD1. After removal of 2 bases from V and 3 bases from J, the junction contained 1 base not matched to a gene. Germline V CDR1 and CDR2: WNHNN, SYGVQD (reference sequence). The CDR3 totals 14 residues. The DNA for the CDR3 is TGCGCCAGCAGTGAGAGACAGGGCTACAATGAGCAGTTCTTC. Translation: CASSERQGYNEQFF.

The chain couples TRBV24-1 to TRBJ2-1, with 7 bases aligning to TRBD2. The germline V gene has CDR1 KGHDR and CDR2 SFDVKD. There are 14 residues in the CDR3. The junction had 4 bases not matched to a gene; V was cut back by 7 bases and J by 2 bases. The CDR3 nucleotides read TGTGCCACCAGCGACGGGGGGACCTACAATGAGCAGTTCTTC. It encodes CATSDGGTYNEQFF.

The chain is built from TRBV27 and TRBJ2-7; possible D gene TRBD1, 5 bases. Germline V gives CDR1 MNHEY, CDR2 SMNVEV (reference sequence). The CDR3 loop spans 13 amino acids. Trimming shortened V by 3 bases and J by 0 bases, and 6 bases separated the two germline ends. CDR3 residues: CASSFQGSYEQYF. The CDR3 DNA reads TGTGCCAGCAGTTTTCAGGGCTCCTACGAGCAGTACTTC.

The chain employs TRBV7-7 and TRBJ1-3; D not resolved. The CDR3 loop spans 15 amino acids. In germline, CDR1 is SSHAT, CDR2 FNYEAQ (reference sequence). V was clipped by 1 base and J by 0 bases, with 7 bases between them. CDR3 protein: CASSLGPGSGNTIYF. The CDR3 nucleotides are TGTGCCAGCAGCTTAGGGCCTGGCTCTGGAAACACCATATATTTT.

The chain couples TRBV7-9 to TRBJ1-2; 7 nucleotides line up with TRBD1. V was pared by 8 bases and J by 4 bases, with 10 bases of the junction left unmatched. Germline V gene lookup returns CDR1 SEHNR and CDR2 FQNEAQ (reference sequence). The CDR3 is made up of 14 amino acids. In nucleotides, the CDR3 is TGTGCCAGCGGGATGACAGGGCTAATCTATGGCTACACCTTC. Its protein product is CASGMTGLIYGYTF.